The 28 T cell receptor beta chains given below trace back to one sample, sequenced in a study of identifying expanded T cells in peripheral blood. The data were produced by immunoSEQ multiplex PCR, yet TCRdb's version contains in-frame clones alone and is incomplete. The sample yields about 86,000 clones, 80% to 90% seen once. The sample was blood. The receptors stem from a person aged 18-70 years in good health.

The chain couples TRBV19 to TRBJ1-5, with a weak D call TRBD1 (6 bases). The CDR3 contains 15 residues. CDR1 is LNHDA and CDR2 is SQIVND in the germline V gene (reference sequence). The germline V and J ends were trimmed by 7 bases and 0 bases, with 13 bases remaining between them. The CDR3 bases are TGTGCCAGTACGGCGGCGGGACATAGCAATCAGCCCCAGCATTTT. Translated: CASTAAGHSNQPQHF.

This clone was recorded once. V usage is TRBV10-3 and J usage is TRBJ1-2, with D perhaps TRBD1 (5 bases). V was pared by 2 bases and J by 7 bases, with 20 bases between. This CDR3 spans 16 amino acids. Germline V gene lookup returns CDR1 ENHRY and CDR2 SYGVKD. CDR3 nucleotide sequence: TGTGCCATCAGTGAGCCCCCGAGAGGGGCGGTAAGTGGCTACACCTTC. Amino acid sequence: CAISEPPRGAVSGYTF.

On this clone itself: A read error may produce the germline difference seen at one junction end. The identical CDR3 is also encoded by other nucleotide sequences in the sample. The gene calls are TRBV18 and TRBJ1-3; D gene uncertain. The CDR3 consists of 15 residues. Germline CDR1 reads KGHSH; CDR2 reads LQKENI. DNA for the CDR3: TGCGCCAGCTCACCGTTGACAAGCTCTGGAAACACCATATATTTT. This gives the protein CASSPLTSSGNTIYF.

The chain is built from TRBV6-6 and TRBJ1-1, with D tentatively TRBD1 (5 bases). Germline values: CDR1 MNHNY, CDR2 SVGAGI (reference sequence). CDR3 size: 14 residues. The V end was cut by 2 bases, the J end by 2 bases, with 9 bases between. The CDR3, as DNA: TGTGCCAGCAGTTACGGGACGGGTAACACTGAAGCTTTCTTT. This sequence encodes CASSYGTGNTEAFF.

With regard to this clone: One end of the junction fails to match germline, which may point to a read error. The CDR3 sequence is CASSSGGTGLNF. The CDR3 nucleotides read TGTGCCAGCAGTTCGGGGGGGACAGGCCTAAACTTC. The rearrangement joins TRBV28 to TRBJ2-5; D assignment may be TRBD1 or TRBD2 (8 bases each). Germline V gene sequence: CDR1 MDHEN, CDR2 SYDVKM. There are 12 residues in the CDR3. Combining the CDR3 with reference TRBV28 and TRBJ2-5 gives the whole variable domain DVKVTQSSRYLVKRTGEKVFLECVQDMDHENMFWYRQDPGLGLRLIYFSYDVKMKEKGDIPEGYSVSREKKERFSLILESASTNQTSMYLCASSSGGTGLNFGPGTRLLVL.

This clone was counted a single time. The chain employs TRBV30 and TRBJ1-1, with D possibly TRBD1 on 5 matching bases. The V gene's germline CDR1 is GTSNPN and CDR2 SVGIG (reference sequence). V gave up 3 bases and J gave up 6 bases, with 14 bases separating them. The CDR3 contains 13 residues. The CDR3 DNA reads TGTGCCTGGAGAGACCAAGGGGACCCTGAAGCTTTCTTT. This codes for CAWRDQGDPEAFF.

The gene calls are TRBV5-4 and TRBJ1-2, with D possibly matching TRBD1 (6 bases). Germline CDR1 reads SGHNT; CDR2 reads YYREEE (reference sequence). The CDR3 consists of 16 residues. The V end was cut by 1 base, the J end by 7 bases, with 20 bases between. The CDR3 protein is CASSLNLVPTGLGYTF. DNA of the CDR3: TGTGCCAGCAGCTTGAACTTGGTCCCAACAGGGCTTGGCTACACCTTC.

CDR3 DNA: TGTGCCAGCAGCACCGGGGGATTTAGCACAGATACGCAGTATTTT. Translating it yields CASSTGGFSTDTQYF. The V gene is TRBV9, the J gene TRBJ2-3; a weak D match, TRBD2 (6 bases). The CDR3 sequence is 15 residues long. Looked up from germline, CDR1 is SGDLS and CDR2 is YYNGEE. V was shortened by 4 bases and J by 0 bases, with 12 bases between the two germline ends.

V and J are TRBV5-1 and TRBJ2-1; D is undetermined. The CDR3 covers 16 residues. Per the germline V gene, CDR1 is SGHRS and CDR2 is YFSETQ. V was shortened by 1 base and J by 7 bases, with 18 bases between the two germline ends. The CDR3 DNA reads as TGCGCCAGCAGCTTGAGGTTTGACCAGCCCCTTAATGAGCAGTTCTTC. Translated, it gives CASSLRFDQPLNEQFF.

The chain couples TRBV7-2 to TRBJ2-2, with D perhaps given as TRBD1 or TRBD2 (5 bases each). Per germline, CDR1 SGHTA and CDR2 FQGNSA. V shed 8 bases and J shed 4 bases, with 11 bases lying between them. The CDR3 has 13 residues. In DNA, the CDR3 is TGTGCCAGCTCGGGGCACGGCACCGGGGAGCTGTTTTTT. Protein sequence: CASSGHGTGELFF.

This chain links TRBV6-1 with TRBJ1-2; no clear D. This CDR3 has 12 amino acids. Trimming took 6 bases from V and 5 from J, leaving 10 bases between them. Germline lookup yields CDR1 MNHNS and CDR2 SASEGT. DNA for the CDR3: TGTGCCAGCAGGGATCCCAATTATGGCTACACCTTC. This translates into CASRDPNYGYTF.

This chain uses TRBV2 with TRBJ2-2; TRBD1 aligns across 9 bases. CDR3 length: 14 residues. CDR1 is SNHLY and CDR2 is FYNNEI in the germline V gene. Losses at the gene ends were 7 bases for V and 7 bases for J; bases not matched to a gene: 7. CDR3 sequence (DNA): TGTGCCAGCACTGTTACAGGGGGCGGCGGGGAGCTGTTTTTT. The encoded protein is CASTVTGGGGELFF.

The J gene is TRBJ1-2, the V gene TRBV6-7; perhaps TRBD1 as D (5 bases). TRBV6-7 has ORF status, its function being uncertain. The CDR3 covers 13 residues. Trimming took 0 bases from V and 8 from J, leaving 10 bases between them. The CDR3 here is CASSYSAGRGYTF. CDR3 DNA: TGTGCCAGCAGTTACTCTGCAGGGCGCGGCTACACCTTC.

The chain is built from TRBV11-2 and TRBJ2-2; TRBD2 might be the D (5 bases). Germline V gene data show CDR1 as SGHAT and CDR2 as FQNNGV. The length of the CDR3 is 17 residues. Trimming left V 4 bases short and J 2 bases short, with 17 bases between. DNA for the CDR3: TGTGCCAGCAGCTATACCCCCTTTACGGGAAACACCGGGGAGCTGTTTTTT. Protein: CASSYTPFTGNTGELFF.

The genes are TRBV7-3 and TRBJ1-1; 7 bases align to TRBD1. Germline CDR1 reads SGHTA; CDR2 reads FQGTGA. Germline trimming cut 5 bases from V and 5 bases from J; bases unmatched to any gene: 5. The CDR3 spans 13 residues. The CDR3 loop reads CASSPQQGTEAFF. The CDR3 DNA follows: TGTGCCAGCAGCCCCCAACAGGGGACTGAAGCTTTCTTT.

This chain uses TRBV18 with TRBJ2-6; D call uncertain. Germline V gene lookup returns CDR1 KGHSH and CDR2 LQKENI. This CDR3 comprises 15 residues. Deletions cut 3 bases from V and 2 bases from J, with 8 bases between. CDR3 sequence (DNA): TGTGCCAGCTCACCGGCGTTGACTGGGGCCAACGTCCTGACTTTC. It yields the protein CASSPALTGANVLTF.

This chain joins TRBV5-4 and TRBJ1-4; D may be TRBD1 (6 bases). CDR3 length: 17 residues. Germline V gene data show CDR1 as SGHNT and CDR2 as YYREEE (reference sequence). V was pared by 2 bases and J by 7 bases, with 21 bases between. The CDR3 coding sequence is TGTGCCAGCAGCTTAAAGATACAGGGCACGGGGAGTGAAAAACTGTTTTTT. It is translated as CASSLKIQGTGSEKLFF.

This clone was recorded once. This sequence joins TRBV19 and TRBJ1-2; D not resolved. The CDR3 contains 13 residues. Germline values: CDR1 LNHDA, CDR2 SQIVND (reference sequence). Trimming took off 5 bases at V and 2 bases at J, with 9 bases between the two ends. In DNA, the CDR3 is TGTGCCAGTAGTTCGTGGAGGAACTATGGCTACACCTTC. This sequence encodes CASSSWRNYGYTF.

The rearrangement links TRBV30 to TRBJ2-3; 7 nucleotides agree with TRBD2. Germline loops: CDR1 GTSNPN, CDR2 SVGIG (reference sequence). Losses at the gene ends were 5 bases for V and 2 bases for J; bases not matched to a gene: 7. This CDR3 comprises 14 residues. CDR3 loop: CAWGEGWNTDTQYF. As DNA, the CDR3 is TGTGCCTGGGGGGAGGGGTGGAACACAGATACGCAGTATTTT.

The gene calls are TRBV6-6 and TRBJ2-2; 9 positions agree with TRBD1. The CDR3 consists of 16 residues. V lost 2 bases to trimming and J lost 7 bases; unmatched junction nucleotides: 8. CDR1 and CDR2 from the germline V gene are MNHNY and SVGAGI (reference sequence). Here the CDR3 DNA reads TGTGCCAGCAGTTACAGTCTTGGGACAGGGTACGGGGAGCTGTTTTTT. Translating gives CASSYSLGTGYGELFF.

This chain links TRBV18 with TRBJ2-5, with 9 bases matching TRBD1. The CDR3 has 19 residues. Unmatched junction bases numbered 14, after V lost 3 bases and J lost 0 bases. CDR1 and CDR2 (germline): KGHSH, LQKENI. The CDR3 sequence: CASSPKGDRAVEYQETQYF. In DNA form, the CDR3 reads TGTGCCAGCTCACCGAAAGGGGACAGGGCAGTGGAGTACCAAGAGACCCAGTACTTC.

Worth noting for this clone: One base away lies a much larger clone, so this may be a sequencing read error. The chain recombines TRBV6-1 with TRBJ2-2; D unresolved. There are 13 residues in the CDR3. The germline V gene has CDR1 MNHNS and CDR2 SASEGT. The germline V and J ends were trimmed by 1 base and 3 bases, with 3 bases remaining between them. Here the CDR3 reads CASSEVDTGELFF. Written as DNA, the CDR3 is TGTGCCAGCAGTGAAGTGGACACCGGGGAGCTGTTTTTT.

This chain links TRBV18 with TRBJ1-1; 9 bases fit TRBD1. The CDR3 contains 15 residues. The V gene's germline CDR1 is KGHSH and CDR2 LQKENI. The trim removed 3 bases at V and 4 bases at J, leaving 6 bases unmatched. CDR3 sequence: CASSPRQGEVTEAFF. In DNA, the CDR3 is TGTGCCAGCTCACCTCGACAGGGGGAGGTCACTGAAGCTTTCTTT.

The chain is built from TRBV7-9 and TRBJ2-7; 7 positions match TRBD1. CDR3 length: 13 residues. Trimming took 3 bases from V and 2 from J; bases not matched to a gene: 1. Germline V lookup: CDR1 SEHNR, CDR2 FQNEAQ (reference sequence). CDR3 DNA: TGTGCCAGCAGCTTCACAGGGGCCTACGAGCAGTACTTC. Translation gives CASSFTGAYEQYF.

The rearrangement links TRBV4-3 to TRBJ1-1; D unclear. Germline CDR1 is LGHNA and CDR2 is YSLEER. V lost 2 bases to trimming and J lost 1 base, with 5 bases between them. The CDR3 runs to 13 residues. The CDR3 protein is CASSQYQNTEAFF. CDR3 bases: TGCGCCAGCAGCCAATACCAGAACACTGAAGCTTTCTTT.

This chain connects TRBV18 to TRBJ1-1; D is unresolved. In germline, CDR1 is KGHSH, CDR2 LQKENI. CDR3 size: 17 residues. The V end lost 0 bases, the J end lost 4 bases, and 18 bases lay between the germline ends. Here the CDR3 DNA reads TGTGCCAGCTCACCACCGACGAGGGTACGAGGACGCACTGAAGCTTTCTTT. It translates to CASSPPTRVRGRTEAFF.

Here the CDR3 reads CASSDGTGLRGYTF. The DNA of the CDR3 is TGTGCCAGCAGTGACGGGACAGGGCTCCGGGGCTACACCTTC. The chain joins TRBV6-4 to TRBJ1-2; 9 bases map to TRBD1. The length of the CDR3 is 14 residues. V lost 2 bases and J lost 8; bases outside the gene matches: 6. From germline, CDR1 is MRHNA and CDR2 SNTAGT.

This clone was detected a few times. The CDR3: CASSQTGRIGQPQHF. CDR3 nucleotide sequence: TGTGCCAGTAGCCAGACAGGGAGGATTGGTCAGCCCCAGCATTTT. The gene calls are TRBV19 and TRBJ1-5; TRBD1 matches 7 bases. CDR3 length equals 15 residues. J gave up 6 bases and V 6 bases, and 11 bases lay outside the gene matches. Germline CDR1 is LNHDA and CDR2 is SQIVND (reference sequence).